The next 28 T cell receptor beta chains were all read from a single sample in a study of T cells in Graves' hyperthyroidism and ophthalmopathy. Amplified regions were TCR beta CDR3 sequences from RNA transcripts. When the TCR CDR3 underwent first-round RT-PCR, the HTBI primer set was used. In TCRdb, the multiplex PCR reads were re-called with MiXCR into one record per CDR3 protein. This repertoire shows approximately 510,000 distinct CDR3 sequences, about 20% found once; its top ten account for around 27%. The sample was blood. The receptor source for this set is a man aged 18 to 30 with Graves' hyperthyroidism.

This clonotype was found a few times. The rearrangement links TRBV7-2 to TRBJ2-5, with 7 bases aligning to TRBD2. J was trimmed by 0 bases and V by 4 bases; bases with no gene match: 8. The germline CDR1 and CDR2 sequences are SGHTA and FQGNSA. This CDR3 comprises 16 residues. The CDR3 DNA is TGTGCCAGCAGCTATTTGGGGGGGGGATACCAAGAGACCCAGTACTTC. This encodes CASSYLGGGYQETQYF.

The chain employs TRBV7-3 and TRBJ2-3; 10 nucleotides line up with TRBD2. Trimming at V came to 1 base and at J to 3 bases, leaving 10 bases not matched to a gene. CDR3 length equals 18 residues. CDR1 is SGHTA, CDR2 FQGTGA, per germline. The CDR3 reads CASSLSSGGLDRTDTQYF. The CDR3 DNA follows: TGTGCCAGCAGCTTAAGTAGCGGGGGGCTGGATCGTACAGATACGCAGTATTTT.

At least ten counts were recorded for this clonotype. The chain uses TRBV5-5 and TRBJ1-5, with a tentative D call TRBD1 (5 bases). This CDR3 is 16 amino acids long. CDR1 is SGHKS, CDR2 YYEKEE, per germline (reference sequence). Trimming shortened V by 3 bases and J by 0 bases, and 13 bases separated the two germline ends. CDR3 protein: CASSSGTGLSNQPQHF. CDR3 DNA: TGTGCCAGCAGCTCCGGGACGGGACTTAGCAATCAGCCCCAGCATTTT.

This clonotype came up many times. The J gene is TRBJ1-2, the V gene TRBV7-9; D call uncertain. Trimming took off 4 bases at V and 7 bases at J, with 19 bases between the two ends. The CDR3 totals 15 residues. CDR1 and CDR2 from the germline V gene are SEHNR and FQNEAQ (reference sequence). CDR3 bases: TGTGCCAGCAGCTCCTTGGATCAGTCTTCGCGTGGCTACACCTTC. Encoded protein: CASSSLDQSSRGYTF. Full variable domain (missing parts from reference TRBV7-9 and TRBJ1-2): DTGVSQNPRHKITKRGQNVTFRCDPISEHNRLYWYRQTLGQGPEFLTYFQNEAQLEKSRLLSDRFSAERPKGSFSTLEIQRTEQGDSAMYLCASSSLDQSSRGYTFGSGTRLTVV.

This clonotype was detected many times. The chain uses TRBV6-5 and TRBJ2-4; D unclear. Germline V gene lookup returns CDR1 MNHEY and CDR2 SVGAGI. The length of the CDR3 is 13 residues. V lost 11 bases and J lost 7, with 18 bases in between. The CDR3 DNA is TGTGCCTCAAGACCGATGACTGGGAACATTCAGTACTTC. It specifies CASRPMTGNIQYF.

The chain carries TRBV15 and TRBJ2-5, with D possibly being TRBD1 (5 bases). CDR1 and CDR2 (germline): LNHNV, YYDKDF (reference sequence). This CDR3 is 17 amino acids long. With 2 bases removed from V and 2 bases from J, the gap between germline ends came to 18 bases. The CDR3 region is CATSRPTQAIGQETQYF. CDR3 DNA: TGTGCCACCAGCAGACCGACACAGGCGATTGGTCAAGAGACCCAGTACTTC.

The table lists this clonotype with many counts. The rearrangement joins TRBV9 to TRBJ2-5; 10 bases agree with TRBD2. The CDR3 spans 16 residues. The V gene end was trimmed by 5 bases and the J gene end by 7 bases; junction bases not matched to a gene: 14. The germline V gene has CDR1 SGDLS and CDR2 YYNGEE. This chain's CDR3 is CASSQGPSGGAGTQYF. The CDR3 bases are TGTGCCAGCAGTCAAGGGCCCAGCGGGGGGGCGGGGACCCAGTACTTC.

The V and J genes are TRBV6-1 and TRBJ1-6, with 9 bases lining up with TRBD1. The CDR3 runs to 14 residues. CDR1 and CDR2 from the germline V gene are MNHNS and SASEGT. V shed 6 bases and J 7 bases; nucleotides not matched to a gene: 4. This CDR3 is CASRPGQGNSPLHF. The CDR3 nucleotides read TGTGCCAGCAGGCCGGGACAGGGAAATTCACCCCTCCACTTT.

In its sample, this clonotype was seen many times. The V and J genes are TRBV7-3 and TRBJ1-2, with 10 bases aligning to TRBD1. This CDR3 comprises 15 residues. The ends lost 5 bases at V and 2 bases at J; junction bases unmatched: 5. Per the germline V gene, CDR1 is SGHTA and CDR2 is FQGTGA. CDR3 protein: CASSPTGGSNYGYTF. The CDR3, as DNA: TGTGCCAGCAGCCCGACAGGGGGCTCAAACTATGGCTACACCTTC.

This clonotype was detected only a few times. J is TRBJ1-3 and V is TRBV18; D not resolved. V was cut by 4 bases and J by 0 bases, with 10 bases left in between. This CDR3 has 15 residues. From germline, CDR1 is KGHSH and CDR2 LQKENI. The CDR3 nucleotides are TGTGCCAGCTCACTAGACCCGAGCTCTGGAAACACCATATATTTT. Translated, it gives CASSLDPSSGNTIYF. The variable domain in full, with the rest retrieved from reference TRBV18 and TRBJ1-3, is NAGVMQNPRHLVRRRGQEARLRCSPMKGHSHVYWYRQLPEEGLKFMVYLQKENIIDESGMPKERFSAEFPKEGPSILRIQQVVRGDSAAYFCASSLDPSSGNTIYFGEGSWLTVV.

This clonotype appeared many times. The chain has TRBV9 and TRBJ2-5; TRBD1 agrees at 7 bases. The V gene end was trimmed by 3 bases and the J gene end by 5 bases; junction bases not matched to a gene: 10. The CDR3 is made up of 15 amino acids. The germline V gene has CDR1 SGDLS and CDR2 YYNGEE. The CDR3 region has the DNA TGTGCCAGCAGCGAGGGGGCACACAAGGTGGAGACCCAGTACTTC. This gives the protein CASSEGAHKVETQYF.

The chain has TRBV6-1 and TRBJ2-7; maybe TRBD2 (6 bases). This CDR3 is 14 amino acids long. Germline assignment: CDR1 MNHNS and CDR2 SASEGT. V shed 7 bases and J shed 4 bases, with 17 bases lying between them. The CDR3 sequence: CASKVGTGNYEQYF. In DNA form, the CDR3 reads TGTGCCAGCAAGGTCGGGACTGGAAATTACGAGCAGTACTTC.

This clonotype has at least ten counts. The chain has TRBV15 and TRBJ1-3, with a possible D match to TRBD1 (5 bases). The CDR3 is 16 residues long. V lost 2 bases and J 0 bases, leaving 11 bases between the germline ends. Looked up from germline, CDR1 is LNHNV and CDR2 is YYDKDF (reference sequence). This CDR3 reads CATSRPLGRSGNTIYF. The CDR3 coding sequence is TGTGCCACCAGCAGACCCCTGGGACGCTCTGGAAACACCATATATTTT.

The rearrangement joins TRBV6-5 to TRBJ2-7; the D call may be TRBD1 or TRBD2 (5 bases each). The V end lost 0 bases, the J end lost 4 bases, and 10 bases lay between the germline ends. The germline V gene has CDR1 MNHEY and CDR2 SVGAGI. CDR3 length: 14 residues. The DNA for the CDR3 is TGTGCCAGCAGTTACTCCCCCGAGGGGTACGAGCAGTACTTC. Encoded protein: CASSYSPEGYEQYF.

This clonotype was detected many times. The V and J genes are TRBV12-5 and TRBJ1-5; D gene ambiguous. Germline lookup yields CDR1 LGHNT and CDR2 FRNRAP. Trimming shortened V by 7 bases and J by 7 bases, and 23 bases separated the two germline ends. The CDR3 sequence is 16 residues long. For the CDR3, the DNA is TGTGCTAGTGCCACTACTAGTCCGGGAGCCGGGCAGCCCCAGCATTTT. Encoded protein: CASATTSPGAGQPQHF.

This chain uses TRBV6-5 with TRBJ2-7; maybe TRBD2 (5 bases). Trimming took off 1 base at V and 4 bases at J, with 11 bases between the two ends. In germline, CDR1 is MNHEY, CDR2 SVGAGI. The CDR3 is made up of 14 amino acids. CDR3 loop: CASSYLGPGYEQYF. The CDR3 nucleotides read TGTGCCAGCAGTTACTTAGGGCCGGGGTACGAGCAGTACTTC.

This clonotype was observed many times. The chain carries TRBV19 and TRBJ2-5, with 7 bases identical to TRBD2. Per germline, CDR1 LNHDA and CDR2 SQIVND (reference sequence). Trimming at V came to 4 bases and at J to 4 bases, leaving 6 bases not matched to a gene. The CDR3 spans 14 residues. CDR3 in amino acids: CASSTFWGGETQYF. In nucleotides, the CDR3 is TGTGCCAGTAGTACGTTTTGGGGGGGAGAGACCCAGTACTTC.

In this sample, this clonotype turned up many times. The chain carries TRBV27 and TRBJ1-2; D is unresolved. The ends were cut back, 2 bases at V and 7 bases at J, with 14 bases in the middle. CDR1 is MNHEY and CDR2 is SMNVEV in the germline V gene (reference sequence). The CDR3 is 14 residues long. The CDR3 DNA reads as TGTGCCAGCAGTTTAAAGCCCCTATCGGGTGGCTACACCTTC. Protein product: CASSLKPLSGGYTF.

The rearrangement links TRBV20-1 to TRBJ2-7; weak D call: TRBD2 (5 bases). The CDR3 loop spans 13 amino acids. Per the germline V gene, CDR1 is DFQATT and CDR2 is SNEGSKA (reference sequence). Between the trimmed V and J ends, which lost 1 base and 3 bases, there was a span of 10 bases. The CDR3 here is CSARGPGYYEQYF. CDR3 nucleotide sequence: TGCAGTGCTAGAGGTCCGGGGTACTACGAGCAGTACTTC.

This rearrangement joins TRBV5-1 to TRBJ2-5; 8 nucleotides agree with TRBD1. Trimming took 1 base from V and 9 from J; bases not matched to a gene: 11. This CDR3 is 15 amino acids long. CDR1 is SGHRS and CDR2 is YFSETQ in the germline V gene. CDR3 amino acids: CASSLPGGPEVAQYF. For the CDR3, the DNA is TGCGCCAGCAGCTTGCCAGGGGGCCCTGAAGTGGCCCAGTACTTC.

Comment on this clonotype: Since a much larger clone is just one base distant, this may be a read error. V gene TRBV7-2 combines with J gene TRBJ2-5; a possible D gene is TRBD1 (6 bases). CDR1 and CDR2 (germline): SGHTA, FQGNSA. The CDR3 totals 15 residues. CDR3 protein: CASSLMLRGVETQHF. DNA of the CDR3: TGTGCCAGCAGCTTAATGCTCAGGGGCGTCGAGACCCAGCACTTC.

This clonotype was counted many times. V usage is TRBV6-5 and J usage is TRBJ1-2, with a possible D match to TRBD1 (6 bases). The CDR3 is made up of 16 amino acids. Trimming removed 0 bases from V and 4 bases from J, with 15 bases in between. Germline-derived CDR1 and CDR2 are MNHEY and SVGAGI. CDR3 sequence (DNA): TGTGCCAGCAGTTACTCCTTGGGGGCGAAAGGCTATGGCTACACCTTC. Amino acids: CASSYSLGAKGYGYTF.

This clonotype has a count of ten or more. The rearrangement links TRBV6-1 to TRBJ1-1, with D uncertain. V lost 1 base to trimming and J lost 7 bases, with 7 bases between them. The CDR3 extends over 12 amino acids. The germline V gene has CDR1 MNHNS and CDR2 SASEGT. CDR3: CASSEGPLEAFF. As DNA, the CDR3 is TGTGCCAGCAGTGAAGGTCCTCTTGAAGCTTTCTTT.

In its sample, this clonotype was seen many times. Here the CDR3 reads CASSHSSGQGSGNTIYF. Written as DNA, the CDR3 is TGTGCCAGCAGCCACTCGTCAGGACAGGGCTCAGGAAACACCATATATTTT. The chain recombines TRBV6-4 with TRBJ1-3; 8 bases align to TRBD1. V trimming: 6 bases; J trimming: 4 bases; junction bases outside the gene matches: 14. Per the germline V gene, CDR1 is MRHNA and CDR2 is SNTAGT. This CDR3 region has 17 residues.

A word on this clonotype: The junction departs from germline at one end; a sequencing error may be responsible. The V call is TRBV18, the J call TRBJ1-2; D remains unclear. Germline CDR1 KGHSH, CDR2 LQKENI. The CDR3 is 15 amino acids. CDR3 DNA: TGTGCCAGCTCACCACCGGTGGGATCTAACTATGACTACACCTTC. As protein: CASSPPVGSNYDYTF.

This clonotype was seen at least ten times. The CDR3, as DNA: TGTGCTAGTGGTTCAACGGACAGCTACGAGCAGTACTTC. It specifies CASGSTDSYEQYF. This chain connects TRBV12-5 to TRBJ2-7, with D perhaps matching TRBD1 (6 bases). Per germline, CDR1 LGHNT and CDR2 FRNRAP. CDR3 length equals 13 residues. Trimming cost V 4 bases and J 3 bases, with 10 bases left between them. Full variable domain (remainder filled in from reference TRBV12-5 and TRBJ2-7): DARVTQTPRHKVTEMGQEVTMRCQPILGHNTVFWYRQTMMQGLELLAYFRNRAPLDDSGMPKDRFSAEMPDATLATLKIQPSEPRDSAVYFCASGSTDSYEQYFGPGTRLTVT.

This clonotype has ten or more counts. The V call is TRBV12-3 or TRBV12-4, the J call TRBJ1-2; 8 bases agree with TRBD1. This CDR3 is 14 amino acids long. V lost 6 bases to trimming and J lost 7 bases; unmatched junction nucleotides: 10. The chain's CDR3 is CASRTGQDYSGYTF. The CDR3, as DNA: TGTGCCAGCAGGACGGGACAGGATTATAGTGGCTACACCTTC.

The V gene is TRBV2, the J gene TRBJ1-1; unclear D gene. Germline V gene sequence: CDR1 SNHLY, CDR2 FYNNEI. Trimming took 8 bases from V and 4 from J, leaving 20 bases between them. This CDR3 contains 15 residues. The CDR3 reads CASSPLADGGTEAFF. The DNA for the CDR3 is TGTGCCAGCTCACCACTCGCAGACGGAGGCACTGAAGCTTTCTTT.